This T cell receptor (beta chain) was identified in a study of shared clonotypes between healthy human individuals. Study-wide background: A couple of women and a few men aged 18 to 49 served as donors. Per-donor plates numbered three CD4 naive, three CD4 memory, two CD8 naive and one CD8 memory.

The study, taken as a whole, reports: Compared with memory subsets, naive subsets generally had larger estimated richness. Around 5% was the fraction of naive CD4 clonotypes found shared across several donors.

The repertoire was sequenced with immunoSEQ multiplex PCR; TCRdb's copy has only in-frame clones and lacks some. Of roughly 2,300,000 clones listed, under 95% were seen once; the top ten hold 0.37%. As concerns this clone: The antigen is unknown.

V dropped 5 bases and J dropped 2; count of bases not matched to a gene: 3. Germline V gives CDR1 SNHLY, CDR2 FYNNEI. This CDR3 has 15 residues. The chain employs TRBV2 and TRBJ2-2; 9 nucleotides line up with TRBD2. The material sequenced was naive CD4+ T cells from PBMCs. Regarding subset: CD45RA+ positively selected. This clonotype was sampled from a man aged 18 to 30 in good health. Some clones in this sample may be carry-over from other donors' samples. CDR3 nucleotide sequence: TGTGCCAGCAGTCGGGGACTAGCCAACACCGGGGAGCTGTTTTTT. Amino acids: CASSRGLANTGELFF.